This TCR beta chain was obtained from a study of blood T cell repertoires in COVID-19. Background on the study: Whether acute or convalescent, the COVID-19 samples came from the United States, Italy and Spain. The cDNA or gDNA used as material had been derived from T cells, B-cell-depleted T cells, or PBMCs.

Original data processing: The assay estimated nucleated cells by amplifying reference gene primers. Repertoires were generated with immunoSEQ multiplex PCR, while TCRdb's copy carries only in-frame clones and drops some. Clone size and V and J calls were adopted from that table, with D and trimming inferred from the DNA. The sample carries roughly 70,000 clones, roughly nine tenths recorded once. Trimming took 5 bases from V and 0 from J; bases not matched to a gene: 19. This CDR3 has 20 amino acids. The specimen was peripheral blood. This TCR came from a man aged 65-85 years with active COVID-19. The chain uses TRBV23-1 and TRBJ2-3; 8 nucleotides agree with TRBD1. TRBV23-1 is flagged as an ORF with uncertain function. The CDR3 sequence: CASSNMDRATTGTSTDTQYF. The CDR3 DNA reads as TGCGCCAGCAGTAACATGGACAGGGCGACCACTGGGACTAGCACAGATACGCAGTATTTT.